A selection of T cell receptor beta chains follows, all from one sample in a study of OX40 agonist ivuxolimab in advanced cancers. Only in-frame clones appear in the TCRdb table, and some are missing; sequencing was by immunoSEQ multiplex PCR. The profile shows approximately 76,000 clones, around nine tenths of them singletons. Sequencing was performed on CD4+ or CD8+ T cells sorted from blood, taken in a trial of the OX40 agonist ivuxolimab. The receptor source for this set is an adult with an advanced solid tumor such as melanoma, head and neck, liver or kidney cancer. Both conserved end residues are part of each CDR3. The D gene is left open where the match is weak. Size is omitted from some rows. Given values are once, few, many or a class for expanded clones.

CDR3nt | CDR3aa | j_gene | d_gene | v_gene | abundance
TGTGCCAGCAGCGACCCGGAGAGGGTAAATGGCTACACCTTC | CASSDPERVNGYTF | TRBJ1-2 | . | TRBV6-1 | .
TGCGCCAGCAGCTCGGACAGGGGAAACATTCAGTACTTC | CASSSDRGNIQYF | TRBJ2-4 | TRBD1 | TRBV4-3 | .
TGTGCCAGCAGTTTGGGGTCAAGGGCAACAGATACGCAGTATTTT | CASSLGSRATDTQYF | TRBJ2-3 | . | TRBV11-2 | .
TGTGCCAGCAGCTTACAAAGGGGTTCAGATACGCAGTATTTT | CASSLQRGSDTQYF | TRBJ2-3 | . | TRBV7-9 | .
TGTGCCAGCAGCCACCAGGTAGTGGGGAGAAAGGGCACTGAAGCTTTCTTT | CASSHQVVGRKGTEAFF | TRBJ1-1 | . | TRBV11-2 | .
TGTGCCAGCAGCTTCACAATGAACACTGAAGCTTTCTTT | CASSFTMNTEAFF | TRBJ1-1 | . | TRBV7-2 | few
TGTGCCAGCAGTGAACCCCAGGAAAGTTATGAAGCTTTCTTT | CASSEPQESYEAFF | TRBJ1-1 | . | TRBV6-1 | .
TGTGCCAGCAGCTTAACTAGGGAGGACCAGCGGGGGCAGTACTTC | CASSLTREDQRGQYF | TRBJ2-7 | TRBD2 | TRBV7-3 | .
TGTGCCAGCAGTCCGTATAGACTAGCGGGGGACAATGAGCAGTTCTTC | CASSPYRLAGDNEQFF | TRBJ2-1 | TRBD2 | TRBV28 | .
TGCGCCAGCAGCCAAACGATCCAAGAGACCCAGTACTTC | CASSQTIQETQYF | TRBJ2-5 | . | TRBV4-3 | .
TGTGCCAGCCGGCCGGCATCGGGGAGCGGCTACACCTTC | CASRPASGSGYTF | TRBJ1-2 | . | TRBV19 | .
TGCGCCAGCAGCTTACGACAGGACCAAGAGACCCAGTACTTC | CASSLRQDQETQYF | TRBJ2-5 | . | TRBV5-1 | .
TGTGCCAGCTCAATGGACAGGGTGGCTGGAAACACCATATATTTT | CASSMDRVAGNTIYF | TRBJ1-3 | TRBD1 | TRBV18 | .
TGCGCCAGCAGCCCGACTGGGAGTAATCAAGAGACCCAGTACTTC | CASSPTGSNQETQYF | TRBJ2-5 | . | TRBV5-1 | .
TGTGCCAGCAGTTACCTCCAGGGATCTGAAGCTTTCTTT | CASSYLQGSEAFF | TRBJ1-1 | . | TRBV6-5 | .
TGTGCCAGCAGCTTGGGAGGGGTTCTCACCGGGGAGCTGTTTTTT | CASSLGGVLTGELFF | TRBJ2-2 | . | TRBV5-5 | .
TGTGCCAGCAGCTTAATAGCGGGGGGGCGGAGCACAGATACGCAGTATTTT | CASSLIAGGRSTDTQYF | TRBJ2-3 | TRBD2 | TRBV7-9 | .
TGTGCCAGCATGGGCAGGGGGATCGCTAACTATGGCTACACCTTC | CASMGRGIANYGYTF | TRBJ1-2 | TRBD1 | TRBV28 | .
TGTGCCTGGAGAGGCCCAGGGGGCGTCAATCAGCCCCAGCATTTT | CAWRGPGGVNQPQHF | TRBJ1-5 | TRBD1 | TRBV30 | .
TGTGCCAGCAGTTTTAGGCGGGAGCACAATGAGCAGTTCTTC | CASSFRREHNEQFF | TRBJ2-1 | TRBD2 | TRBV27 | .
TGTGCTAGCAGCGTTGACAGCGTTAATTCACCCCTCCACTTT | CASSVDSVNSPLHF | TRBJ1-6 | . | TRBV5-6 | .
TGTGCCAGCAGTAGAAGACAGGGGTACTATGGCTACACCTTC | CASSRRQGYYGYTF | TRBJ1-2 | TRBD1 | TRBV6-5 | .
TGTGCCAGCAGCTTAGGGAGGTCAACAGGAATCTATGGCTACACCTTC | CASSLGRSTGIYGYTF | TRBJ1-2 | . | TRBV13 | .